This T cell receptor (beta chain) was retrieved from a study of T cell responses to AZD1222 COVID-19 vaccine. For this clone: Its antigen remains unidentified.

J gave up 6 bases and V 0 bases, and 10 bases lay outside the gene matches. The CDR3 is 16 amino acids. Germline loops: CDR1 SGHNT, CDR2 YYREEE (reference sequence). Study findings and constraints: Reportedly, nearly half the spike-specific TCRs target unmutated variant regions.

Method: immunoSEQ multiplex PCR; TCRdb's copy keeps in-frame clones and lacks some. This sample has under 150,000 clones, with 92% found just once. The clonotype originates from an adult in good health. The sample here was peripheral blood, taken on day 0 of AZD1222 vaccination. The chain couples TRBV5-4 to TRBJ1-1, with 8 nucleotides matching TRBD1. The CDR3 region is CASSLAQGASSSEAFF. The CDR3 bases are TGTGCCAGCAGCTTGGCTCAGGGGGCATCAAGCTCTGAAGCTTTCTTT.